This passage covers 6 T cell receptor beta chains from one sample sequenced in a study of blood T cell repertoires in COVID-19. The protocol was immunoSEQ multiplex PCR, while the TCRdb copy is restricted to in-frame clones and leaves out a portion. Among over 150,000 clones listed, roughly 80% were seen once. Sequencing used PBMCs or T cells enriched from blood (not recorded which). The receptor set was obtained from a middle-aged man who had recovered from COVID-19.

The chain links TRBV24-1 to TRBJ2-3; D is uncertain. The V end lost 9 bases, the J end lost 10 bases, and 16 bases lay between the germline ends. CDR1 is KGHDR and CDR2 is SFDVKD in the germline V gene. The CDR3 is made up of 12 amino acids. CDR3 DNA sequence: TGTGCCACCTCGAGGAGTCTAGAGCCGCAGTATTTT. This gives the protein CATSRSLEPQYF.

This clone was picked up a small number of times. The chain recombines TRBV5-1 with TRBJ2-3, with TRBD2 matching over 7 bases. The CDR3 has 15 amino acids. The J segment lost 0 bases and the V segment lost 2 bases, leaving 3 bases of the junction unmatched. Germline CDR1 reads SGHRS; CDR2 reads YFSETQ. This CDR3 is CASSFSGMSTDTQYF. The CDR3 nucleotides are TGCGCCAGCAGCTTCAGCGGGATGAGCACAGATACGCAGTATTTT.

The rearrangement joins TRBV6-5 to TRBJ2-3; 14 positions match TRBD2. This CDR3 has 15 residues. The V segment lost 6 bases and the J segment 5 bases; nucleotides outside the gene matches: 4. Germline CDR1 and CDR2: MNHEY and SVGAGI. The CDR3 region is CASRGLAGVGDTQYF. Written as DNA, the CDR3 is TGTGCCAGCAGGGGACTAGCGGGAGTTGGAGATACGCAGTATTTT.

DNA of the CDR3: TGTGCCAGCAGTGAACATCAGAACACTGAAGCTTTCTTT. As protein: CASSEHQNTEAFF. The chain has TRBV6-1 and TRBJ1-1; D uncertain. The germline gives CDR1 MNHNS, CDR2 SASEGT. Trimming shortened V by 2 bases and J by 1 base, and 5 bases separated the two germline ends. The CDR3 runs 13 residues.

This clone has a single count. This chain links TRBV4-3 with TRBJ2-7; a possible D gene is TRBD2 (5 bases). There are 14 residues in the CDR3. V was cut by 3 bases and J by 4 bases, with 13 bases left in between. Per the germline V gene, CDR1 is LGHNA and CDR2 is YSLEER. The CDR3: CASSHRDGIYEQYF. The CDR3 DNA sequence: TGCGCCAGCAGCCACCGGGATGGGATTTACGAGCAGTACTTC.

This chain uses TRBV9 with TRBJ1-2; the D is unclear. V lost 4 bases and J 7 bases, leaving 17 bases between the germline ends. Germline CDR1 SGDLS, CDR2 YYNGEE. The CDR3 totals 14 residues. CDR3 bases: TGTGCCAGCAGCCTATCCCAACTAGACTTTGGCTACACCTTC. Translation gives CASSLSQLDFGYTF.